Described below is a single T cell receptor beta chain sequence and its context. Its antigen is undetermined. The germline V gene has CDR1 SGHRS and CDR2 YFSETQ. The CDR3 runs 16 residues. V was trimmed by 4 bases and J by 0 bases, leaving 16 bases between them. Sequencing used immunoSEQ multiplex PCR; TCRdb keeps in-frame clones, though not all of them. The table lists a few million clones, 85% to 95% of them singletons. These data are taken from a study of shared clonotypes between healthy human individuals. Points from the study as a whole: Among donors, clonotype sharing was expected to be affected by sequencing depth. Several donors showed sharing of around 5.3% of naive CD4 clonotypes. In contrast to clonotypes shared by all four donors, non-shared clonotypes had lower generation probabilities.

Nashville, Tennessee was home to all donors, who were Caucasian adults. This TCR derives from a man younger than 35 in good health. Some clones in this sample may be carry-over from other donors' samples. Sequenced sample: naive CD4+ T cells from PBMCs. Subset specified: CD45RA+ positively selected. The chain employs TRBV5-1 and TRBJ1-1; D may be TRBD1 (6 bases). The CDR3 here is CASSPNPTGLNTEAFF. DNA of the CDR3: TGCGCCAGCAGCCCAAACCCTACAGGGCTGAACACTGAAGCTTTCTTT.